This TCR beta chain came from a study of breast tumors, draining lymph nodes, adjacent tissues. This clonotype was seen many times. Its antigen is as yet unknown. Study-level results: Tumors had less TCR diversity than lymph nodes, more than nontumor tissue. Tumor and nontumor repertoires were significantly more similar in luminal-like than in basal-like breast cancer.

Samples came from axillary lymph nodes draining the breast cancer. TCRdb re-analysed the multiplex PCR reads in MiXCR, keeping a single row per CDR3 protein. The table includes fewer than 250,000 distinct CDR3 sequences, about 32% detected once. This sequence was found in a female donor with breast cancer. Some clones in this sample may be carry-over from other donors' samples. Specimen: axillary lymph node tissue.

CDR3 nucleotide sequence: TGTGCCAGCAGCTTGGCCTCAGGGGTCCATGAGCAGTTCTTC. Its translation: CASSLASGVHEQFF. The V call is TRBV5-6, the J call TRBJ2-1; D may be TRBD1 (6 bases). The germline CDR1 and CDR2 sequences are SGHDT and YYEEEE. V lost 0 bases and J lost 8, with 12 bases in between. The CDR3 contains 14 residues. The full variable domain, with the rest looked up from reference TRBV5-6 and TRBJ2-1, is DAGVTQSPTHLIKTRGQQVTLRCSPKSGHDTVSWYQQALGQGPQFIFQYYEEEERQRGNFPDRFSGHQFPNYSSELNVNALLLGDSALYLCASSLASGVHEQFFGPGTRLTVL.